The source of this T cell receptor beta chain is a study of vaccination effects on CD4 cells after COVID-19. The protocol was immunoSEQ multiplex PCR, while the TCRdb copy is restricted to in-frame clones and leaves out a portion. The repertoire holds about 50,000 clones, with about three quarters as singletons. As concerns this clone: Its specificity is unknown.

Study results and limitations: Vaccine-induced clones in healthy vaccinees cross-reacted with common cold coronaviruses in only 1 of 255 cases.

The length of the CDR3 is 13 residues. Germline lookup yields CDR1 LGHDT and CDR2 YNNKEL (reference sequence). Trimming removed 11 bases from V and 5 bases from J, with 18 bases in between. The culture ran for roughly 10 days before CD4+ T cells were isolated. A half-volume exchange with IL-2 medium occurred on days 3 and 7. The sequencing here drew on CD4+ T cells from PBMCs cultured without peptide, taken before COVID-19 vaccination. The receptor's source is a human donor who received a COVID-19 vaccine. This chain connects TRBV3-1 (or the pseudogene TRBV3-2) to TRBJ1-1; D is possibly TRBD1 (5 bases). The CDR3 spells CASGSGGGTEAFF. CDR3 coding DNA: TGTGCCTCCGGATCCGGGGGGGGAACTGAAGCTTTCTTT.